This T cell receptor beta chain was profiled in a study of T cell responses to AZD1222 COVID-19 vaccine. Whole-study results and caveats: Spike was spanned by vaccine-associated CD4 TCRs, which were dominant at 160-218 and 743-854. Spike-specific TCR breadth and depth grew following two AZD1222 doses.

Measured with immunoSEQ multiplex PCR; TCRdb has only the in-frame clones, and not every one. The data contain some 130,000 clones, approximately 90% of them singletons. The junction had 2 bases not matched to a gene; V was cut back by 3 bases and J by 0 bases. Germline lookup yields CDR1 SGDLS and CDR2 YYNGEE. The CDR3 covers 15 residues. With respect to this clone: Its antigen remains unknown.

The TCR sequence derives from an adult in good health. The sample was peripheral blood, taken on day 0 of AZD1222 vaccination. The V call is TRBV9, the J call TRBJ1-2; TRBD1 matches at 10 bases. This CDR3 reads CASSAGQGANYGYTF. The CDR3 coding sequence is TGTGCCAGCAGCGCCGGACAGGGGGCTAACTATGGCTACACCTTC. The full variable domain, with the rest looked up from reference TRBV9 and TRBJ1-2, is DSGVTQTPKHLITATGQRVTLRCSPRSGDLSVYWYQQSLDQGLQFLIQYYNGEERAKGNILERFSAQQFPDLHSELNLSSLELGDSALYFCASSAGQGANYGYTFGSGTRLTVV.